This TCR beta chain was recovered during a study of T-cell memory formation after mild COVID-19. The study, taken as a whole, reports: Memory cells collected pre-infection included some clones that later responded, suggesting cross-reactive memory joined.

MiXCR, applied by TCRdb to the 5' RACE reads, yields one record per CDR3 protein. The sample has hundreds of thousands of distinct CDR3 sequences; over 20% are singletons. For this clonotype: The antigen is undetermined.

Sequenced input: PBMCs or a T cell subset sorted from them (not recorded which). The clonotype comes from an adult woman who had mild COVID-19 (a few samples of this study predate the infection). Cell type and time point are not known.

The CDR3 nucleotides read TGCAGTGCTAGTAGGCAATTTGAGCAGTTCTTC. Its protein is CSASRQFEQFF. The chain employs TRBV20-1 and TRBJ2-1, with D hard to call. Trimming removed 3 bases at V and 9 bases at J, with 9 bases between. The CDR3 has 11 amino acids. From germline, CDR1 is DFQATT and CDR2 SNEGSKA (reference sequence).